This passage covers 30 T cell receptor beta chains from one sample sequenced in a study of T cells in Graves' hyperthyroidism and ophthalmopathy. What was amplified from RNA transcripts were TCR beta CDR3 regions. HTBI primers drove first-round RT-PCR of the TCR CDR3. TCRdb processed the multiplex PCR reads anew with MiXCR; each CDR3 protein has one entry. The sample records some 550,000 distinct CDR3 sequences, roughly 20% being singletons. The sequenced sample was blood. Receptors originate from a man between 18 and 35 years old with Graves' hyperthyroidism.

The J gene is TRBJ1-2, the V gene TRBV7-3; unclear D gene. CDR1 and CDR2 from the germline V gene are SGHTA and FQGTGA. Trimming stripped 5 bases from V and 2 bases from J, with 12 bases between. CDR3 length: 14 amino acids. CDR3 loop: CASSTDGANYGYTF. In DNA form, the CDR3 reads TGTGCCAGCAGCACGGACGGTGCCAACTATGGCTACACCTTC.

At least ten counts were recorded for this clonotype. The genes are TRBV29-1 and TRBJ1-1; a weak D match, TRBD1 (5 bases). Germline CDR1 reads SQVTM; CDR2 reads ANQGSEA. Trimming removed 2 bases from V and 4 bases from J, with 14 bases in between. This CDR3 has 14 amino acids. In DNA form, the CDR3 reads TGCAGCGTTGAACCCCCAGGGCGGGTCACTGAAGCTTTCTTT. Its translation is CSVEPPGRVTEAFF.

This clonotype was detected ten times or more. V gene TRBV28 combines with J gene TRBJ1-3; no clear D gene. CDR3 length equals 14 residues. V was clipped by 4 bases and J by 0 bases, with 7 bases between them. Germline V gives CDR1 MDHEN, CDR2 SYDVKM. This chain's CDR3 is CASSSRDSGNTIYF. The CDR3 DNA reads TGTGCCAGCAGTTCCCGGGACTCTGGAAACACCATATATTTT. The complete variable domain, with remaining parts taken from reference TRBV28 and TRBJ1-3, reads DVKVTQSSRYLVKRTGEKVFLECVQDMDHENMFWYRQDPGLGLRLIYFSYDVKMKEKGDIPEGYSVSREKKERFSLILESASTNQTSMYLCASSSRDSGNTIYFGEGSWLTVV.

This clonotype was detected ten times or more. The rearrangement joins TRBV30 to TRBJ1-3; no reliable D call. Per the germline V gene, CDR1 is GTSNPN and CDR2 is SVGIG (reference sequence). V dropped 3 bases and J dropped 7 bases, with 10 bases sitting between them. The CDR3 totals 12 residues. The DNA for the CDR3 is TGTGCCTGGAGCGACGTCTGGAACACCATATATTTT. Residues: CAWSDVWNTIYF. Filled out from reference TRBV30 and TRBJ1-3, the complete variable domain reads SQTIHQWPATLVQPVGSPLSLECTVEGTSNPNLYWYRQAAGRGLQLLFYSVGIGQISSEVPQNLSASRPQDRQFILSSKKLLLSDSGFYLCAWSDVWNTIYFGEGSWLTVV.

This clonotype was recorded many times. This chain uses TRBV5-1 with TRBJ1-1, with D perhaps matching TRBD1 (6 bases). From germline, CDR1 is SGHRS and CDR2 YFSETQ. This CDR3 region has 15 residues. V was trimmed by 0 bases and J by 0 bases, leaving 9 bases between them. CDR3 coding DNA: TGCGCCAGCAGCTTGGGACAGGCAATGAACACTGAAGCTTTCTTT. Its protein product is CASSLGQAMNTEAFF.

In its sample, this clonotype was seen many times. V usage is TRBV12-3 or TRBV12-4 and J usage is TRBJ2-5; 10 bases align to TRBD1. The CDR3 spans 16 residues. Trimming removed 3 bases from V and 5 bases from J; junction bases left unmatched: 9. The CDR3 is CASSFGTGARGETQYF. The DNA for the CDR3 is TGTGCCAGCAGTTTCGGGACAGGGGCCCGCGGTGAGACCCAGTACTTC.

This clonotype was detected ten times or more. This rearrangement joins TRBV2 to TRBJ1-1; D is unresolved. CDR1 and CDR2 from the germline V gene are SNHLY and FYNNEI. This CDR3 spans 11 amino acids. Trimming took 7 bases from V and 3 from J, leaving 6 bases between them. The CDR3, as DNA: TGTGCCAGCATAAGGGACACTGAAGCTTTCTTT. This sequence encodes CASIRDTEAFF.

There are many counts of this clonotype. The chain uses TRBV5-1 and TRBJ1-5; D is unclear. Trimming cost V 0 bases and J 3 bases, with 10 bases left between them. The germline V gene encodes CDR1 SGHRS and CDR2 YFSETQ. The CDR3 runs 15 residues. Here the CDR3 reads CASSLGGLTNQPQHF. CDR3 nucleotides: TGCGCCAGCAGCTTGGGAGGGTTAACCAATCAGCCCCAGCATTTT.

This clonotype occurred many times. The V and J genes are TRBV25-1 and TRBJ1-1; 7 nucleotides agree with TRBD1. The trim removed 7 bases at V and 6 bases at J, leaving 5 bases unmatched. This CDR3 has 12 residues. CDR1 is MGHDK, CDR2 SYGVNS, per germline. CDR3 loop: CASKKQGAEAFF. CDR3 coding DNA: TGTGCCAGCAAAAAGCAGGGGGCTGAAGCTTTCTTT.

This clonotype showed up just once. V usage is TRBV6-1 and J usage is TRBJ2-5; TRBD1 matches 7 bases. The CDR3 runs to 18 residues. CDR1 and CDR2 from the germline V gene are MNHNS and SASEGT. The V and J ends lost 6 bases and 0 bases, in that order; junction bases with no gene match: 16. This CDR3 is CASSRGQVFHPYQETQYF. The CDR3 DNA sequence: TGTGCCAGCAGCCGCGGACAGGTTTTTCACCCGTACCAAGAGACCCAGTACTTC.

Of note for this clonotype: A read error may produce the germline difference seen at one junction end. This chain links TRBV2 with TRBJ2-7; 8 bases align to TRBD2. Germline values: CDR1 SNHLY, CDR2 FYNNEI. The CDR3 contains 12 residues. CDR3 sequence reads: CASRTSGYEQYF. CDR3 bases: TGTGCGAGCAGAACTAGCGGCTACGAGCAGTACTTC.

This clonotype was found a few times. The chain combines TRBV11-1 with TRBJ2-5, with TRBD2 matching over 9 bases. CDR1 and CDR2 (germline): SGHAT, FQDESV (reference sequence). The CDR3 length is 16 residues. J was trimmed by 5 bases and V by 2 bases; bases with no gene match: 9. CDR3 DNA sequence: TGTGCCAGCAGCTTAACCGGGCTAGCGGGGTCGGAGACCCAGTACTTC. Encoded protein: CASSLTGLAGSETQYF.

V is TRBV20-1 and J is TRBJ2-7; 11 positions match TRBD2. The CDR3 consists of 15 residues. Germline V gene data show CDR1 as DFQATT and CDR2 as SNEGSKA (reference sequence). V was pared by 0 bases and J by 4 bases, with 5 bases of the junction left unmatched. Here the CDR3 DNA reads TGCAGTGCTAGAGACCTAGCGGGAGGAGAATACGAGCAGTACTTC. This gives the protein CSARDLAGGEYEQYF.

V is TRBV12-3 or TRBV12-4 and J is TRBJ1-2, with D possibly being TRBD1 (5 bases). V lost 3 bases to trimming and J lost 8 bases, with 13 bases between them. CDR3 length: 13 residues. CDR3 sequence: CASSFGRGGGYTF. CDR3 coding DNA: TGTGCCAGCAGTTTCGGTAGGGGAGGAGGCTACACCTTC.

This clonotype has a count of ten or more. The chain recombines TRBV12-3 or TRBV12-4 with TRBJ1-2; 10 bases are a match to TRBD1. Trimming took 5 bases from V and 7 from J; bases not matched to a gene: 7. This CDR3 contains 14 residues. The DNA for the CDR3 is TGTGCCAGCAGTCCAGACAGGGGGCATGCTGGCTACACCTTC. Translating it yields CASSPDRGHAGYTF.

As for this clonotype: A read error may produce the germline difference seen at one junction end. This CDR3 reads CAWSVDGNTEVFF. As DNA, the CDR3 is TGTGCCTGGAGTGTCGATGGGAACACTGAAGTTTTCTTT. V is TRBV30 and J is TRBJ1-1; D unclear. Germline-derived CDR1 and CDR2 are GTSNPN and SVGIG (reference sequence). CDR3 length: 13 residues.

Worth noting for this clonotype: A much bigger clone sits one base away, suggesting this may be a read error. V is TRBV7-2 and J is TRBJ1-5, with 7 bases aligning to TRBD1. The CDR3 length is 15 residues. Per germline, CDR1 SGHTA and CDR2 FQGNSA. The CDR3 here is CASSLDRGSGQPKHF. In DNA form, the CDR3 reads TGTGCCAGCAGCTTAGACAGGGGATCGGGTCAGCCCAAGCATTTT.

Many counts were recorded for this clonotype. The rearrangement joins TRBV28 to TRBJ1-1, with TRBD1 as a possible D gene (6 bases). The CDR3 is made up of 17 amino acids. CDR1 and CDR2 (germline): MDHEN, SYDVKM. V lost 6 bases and J lost 0, with 20 bases in between. The CDR3 DNA follows: TGTGCCAGCAGCCCCCCCCCCCACAGGGTGATGAACACTGAAGCTTTCTTT. Translated, it gives CASSPPPHRVMNTEAFF.

In its sample, this clonotype was seen a few times. The chain is built from TRBV5-4 and TRBJ1-4, with 8 bases that match TRBD1. The CDR3 has 17 residues. CDR1 and CDR2 (germline): SGHNT, YYREEE (reference sequence). Trimming cost V 4 bases and J 7 bases; bases outside gene matches: 15. The CDR3 bases are TGTGCCAGCAGCCTGGGGTTTGGTGGACAGGGTCTTGAAAAACTGTTTTTT. It codes for CASSLGFGGQGLEKLFF.

This clonotype was observed many times. The J gene is TRBJ1-1, the V gene TRBV5-1; no clear D gene. Germline V gene data show CDR1 as SGHRS and CDR2 as YFSETQ. Between the trimmed V and J ends, which lost 2 bases and 4 bases, there was a span of 18 bases. The CDR3 contains 16 residues. The CDR3 nucleotides read TGCGCCAGCAGCTTATTAGGTACCATCCAAGGCACTGAAGCTTTCTTT. Its protein is CASSLLGTIQGTEAFF.

This clonotype was seen at least ten times. The J gene is TRBJ1-1, the V gene TRBV12-3 or TRBV12-4; no clear D. The CDR3 is 16 residues long. V lost 5 bases to trimming and J lost 4 bases, with 20 bases between them. The CDR3 nucleotides read TGTGCCAGCAGTCCCGCGAGGGAGGGTAAAAGCACTGAAGCTTTCTTT. This gives the protein CASSPAREGKSTEAFF.

This clonotype was observed at least ten times. The gene calls are TRBV11-2 and TRBJ2-2; the D gene is possibly TRBD1 (6 bases). This CDR3 has 17 amino acids. Germline values: CDR1 SGHAT, CDR2 FQNNGV. Between the trimmed V and J ends, which lost 5 bases and 5 bases, there was a span of 21 bases. The CDR3 DNA is TGTGCCAGCAGCCCTTTCCCGAGACAGGAAGGGACCGGGGAGCTGTTTTTT. Residues: CASSPFPRQEGTGELFF. The complete variable domain, with remaining parts taken from reference TRBV11-2 and TRBJ2-2, reads EAGVAQSPRYKIIEKRQSVAFWCNPISGHATLYWYQQILGQGPKLLIQFQNNGVVDDSQLPKDRFSAERLKGVDSTLKIQPAKLEDSAVYLCASSPFPRQEGTGELFFGEGSRLTVL.

This clonotype occurred many times. The rearrangement uses TRBV6-2 or TRBV6-3 and TRBJ2-5; D is perhaps TRBD1 or TRBD2 (7 bases each). V lost 7 bases to trimming and J lost 5 bases, with 17 bases between them. The CDR3 extends over 14 amino acids. Germline CDR1 reads MNHEY; CDR2 reads SVGEGT. The CDR3: CASKEAGGGETQYF. In nucleotides, the CDR3 is TGTGCCAGCAAGGAGGCAGGGGGGGGGGAGACCCAGTACTTC.

This clonotype was counted at least ten times. V gene TRBV11-3 combines with J gene TRBJ1-2; maybe TRBD1 (5 bases). CDR1 is SGHNT, CDR2 YENEEA, per germline. The CDR3 consists of 15 residues. In DNA, the CDR3 is TGTGCACACCCGAAAGGGGAGGGCGATAACTATGGCTACACCTTC. Translating it yields CAHPKGEGDNYGYTF.

This clonotype was detected ten times or more. The J gene is TRBJ1-3, the V gene TRBV12-3 or TRBV12-4; a possible D gene is TRBD1 (5 bases). Trimming removed 6 bases from V and 0 bases from J, with 12 bases in between. The CDR3 is made up of 15 amino acids. CDR3 residues: CASRPTGYSGNTIYF. CDR3 nucleotide sequence: TGTGCCAGCAGACCTACAGGATACTCTGGAAACACCATATATTTT.

This clonotype appeared many times. The chain recombines TRBV4-1 with TRBJ1-1, with D perhaps TRBD1 (6 bases). In germline, CDR1 is MGHRA, CDR2 YSYEKL. V lost 1 base and J lost 3, with 12 bases in between. This CDR3 has 15 residues. The CDR3 is CASSQVGEGDTEAFF. The CDR3 bases are TGCGCCAGCAGCCAAGTAGGCGAGGGGGACACTGAAGCTTTCTTT.

This clonotype was recorded many times. The chain joins TRBV2 to TRBJ1-1; 7 positions agree with TRBD1. With V trimmed by 6 bases and J by 0 bases, 10 bases remained unmatched. The CDR3 runs 16 residues. Germline V gene lookup returns CDR1 SNHLY and CDR2 FYNNEI. CDR3 loop: CASRPTGQYMNTEAFF. CDR3 nucleotides: TGTGCCAGCAGACCTACGGGACAGTACATGAACACTGAAGCTTTCTTT.

The chain joins TRBV30 to TRBJ1-2; D call uncertain. V lost 0 bases, J lost 2 bases, and 10 bases lay in between. Per germline, CDR1 GTSNPN and CDR2 SVGIG (reference sequence). This CDR3 contains 14 residues. The chain's CDR3 is CAWSVRQRNYGYTF. The DNA of the CDR3 is TGTGCCTGGAGTGTACGTCAGAGGAACTATGGCTACACCTTC.

This clonotype has a count of ten or more. The chain uses TRBV12-3 or TRBV12-4 and TRBJ2-5, with a weak D call TRBD1 (6 bases). Trimming took off 6 bases at V and 2 bases at J, with 10 bases between the two ends. The CDR3 runs to 13 residues. CDR3 DNA sequence: TGTGCCAGCAGGGACAGCAATCAAGAGACCCAGTACTTC. Its protein product is CASRDSNQETQYF.

Ten or more counts support this clonotype. CDR3 region: CASGTPNTGELFF. CDR3 DNA sequence: TGTGCCAGCGGGACACCGAACACCGGGGAGCTGTTTTTT. The V call is TRBV19, the J call TRBJ2-2; tentative D call: TRBD1 (6 bases). Germline V lookup: CDR1 LNHDA, CDR2 SQIVND (reference sequence). The CDR3 has 13 amino acids. V was cut by 9 bases and J by 0 bases, with 8 bases left in between.